One TCR beta chain is described in this entry. The target antigen is unknown. The data were obtained in a study of cytomegalovirus exposure and HLA in healthy donors. General study points: Most TCR beta V segments were productive about 87% or about 30% of the time in an earlier analysis.

Each of the donors was a healthy bone marrow donor. PCR was performed using 60 Vbeta and 13 Jbeta primers. The method was immunoSEQ multiplex PCR; TCRdb's version includes in-frame clones alone and lacks a portion of them. The repertoire holds about 200,000 clones, with about 80% as singletons. The sequence came from a girl between 10 and 17 years old in good health and CMV-seronegative. Sequenced: PBMCs.

As DNA, the CDR3 is TGTGGAGTATCCGGGACAGGGGGCATCAATCAGCCCCAGCATTTT. It encodes CGVSGTGGINQPQHF. The rearrangement uses TRBV6-1 and TRBJ1-5; 12 nucleotides line up with TRBD1. Germline V gene data show CDR1 as MNHNS and CDR2 as SASEGT. This CDR3 region has 15 residues.